This entry lists 6 T cell receptor beta chains sequenced from one sample in a study of blood T cell repertoires in COVID-19. Clones were sequenced by immunoSEQ multiplex PCR, and TCRdb holds only the in-frame ones, with some missing. The sample carries about 100,000 clones, around 87% recorded once. Sequencing was done on a sample of peripheral blood. The receptors originated from a human donor in a cohort sampled during active COVID-19.

This chain joins TRBV7-2 and TRBJ1-6, with TRBD1 matching 10 bases. CDR1 and CDR2 from the germline V gene are SGHTA and FQGNSA. V shed 5 bases, J shed 8 bases, and the junction held 6 bases outside the gene matches. This CDR3 contains 15 residues. This CDR3 is CASSLGQGDYSPLHF. Written as DNA, the CDR3 is TGTGCCAGCAGCCTCGGACAGGGGGATTATTCACCCCTCCACTTT.

This clone was picked up a small number of times. The rearrangement links TRBV10-1 to TRBJ2-2; 14 nucleotides match TRBD2. V shed 8 bases, J shed 7 bases, and the junction held 9 bases outside the gene matches. Germline CDR1 WNHNN, CDR2 SYGVQD (reference sequence). CDR3 length: 16 residues. CDR3 residues: CASSGLAGEGNGELFF. CDR3 nucleotides: TGCGCCAGCTCGGGACTAGCGGGAGAGGGGAACGGGGAGCTGTTTTTT.

The chain uses TRBV25-1 and TRBJ2-2, with 11 bases identical to TRBD2. Germline lookup yields CDR1 MGHDK and CDR2 SYGVNS. The CDR3 covers 17 residues. V lost 4 bases to trimming and J lost 4 bases; unmatched junction nucleotides: 8. The CDR3 coding sequence is TGTGCCAGCAGTGGATTTAGCGGGAGGGCCCTCACCGGGGAGCTGTTTTTT. This sequence encodes CASSGFSGRALTGELFF.

The V and J genes are TRBV4-2 and TRBJ2-7; tentatively, D is TRBD1 (5 bases). This CDR3 has 16 amino acids. Germline values: CDR1 LGHNA, CDR2 YNFKEQ. Trimming took 2 bases from V and 2 from J, leaving 16 bases between them. CDR3 coding DNA: TGTGCCAGCAGCCAACTTAGTGCAGGGAACACCTACGAGCAGTACTTC. It codes for CASSQLSAGNTYEQYF.

This clone was picked up a small number of times. The chain has TRBV11-2 and TRBJ2-7; 8 positions agree with TRBD1. Germline CDR1 and CDR2: SGHAT and FQNNGV. The CDR3 totals 14 residues. The ends lost 6 bases at V and 2 bases at J; junction bases unmatched: 6. The DNA for the CDR3 is TGTGCCAGCAGGGGAACAGGGGGAACCTACGAGCAGTACTTC. This translates into CASRGTGGTYEQYF. Full variable domain (outside the CDR3, taken from reference TRBV11-2 and TRBJ2-7): EAGVAQSPRYKIIEKRQSVAFWCNPISGHATLYWYQQILGQGPKLLIQFQNNGVVDDSQLPKDRFSAERLKGVDSTLKIQPAKLEDSAVYLCASRGTGGTYEQYFGPGTRLTVT.

The chain couples TRBV28 to TRBJ1-2, with 8 bases that match TRBD1. The CDR3 has 18 residues. Germline lookup yields CDR1 MDHEN and CDR2 SYDVKM. V shed 7 bases and J 4 bases; nucleotides not matched to a gene: 20. The CDR3 DNA sequence: TGTGCCAGCAACGTAGCGGGGGGGCAGGGGGCGCGAGGCTATGGCTACACCTTC. It yields the protein CASNVAGGQGARGYGYTF.